These T cell receptor beta chains were read from a single sample in a study of T cells in Graves' hyperthyroidism and ophthalmopathy. TCRdb fed the multiplex PCR reads into MiXCR, producing one record per CDR3 protein. The table lists 490,000 or so distinct CDR3 sequences, 20% to 25% of them singletons, with 49% in the top ten. Sequencing was done on a sample of blood. All receptors derive from a woman aged 70-85 years with Graves' ophthalmopathy. CDR3s include the opening cysteine and the closing phenylalanine or tryptophan. Fields, in order: V gene, D gene, clone size, J gene, CDR3 protein, CDR3 DNA. The D gene is left open where the match is weak. Not every row has a clone size; where given, it reads once, few, many or a size class.

V: TRBV10-3; D: TRBD2; size: -; J: TRBJ2-1; CDR3: CAISVGLAGYNEQFF; DNA: TGTGCCATCAGTGTAGGACTAGCGGGATACAATGAGCAGTTCTTC
V: TRBV19; D: -; size: -; J: TRBJ2-2; CDR3: CASSMNRVTGELFF; DNA: TGTGCCAGTAGTATGAACAGGGTGACCGGGGAGCTGTTTTTT
V: TRBV7-2; D: -; size: few; J: TRBJ1-5; CDR3: CASSFPTGLTYQPQHF; DNA: TGTGCCAGCAGCTTTCCCACAGGGTTAACGTATCAGCCCCAGCATTTT
V: TRBV20-1; D: TRBD2; size: few; J: TRBJ2-5; CDR3: CSASSGSGETQYF; DNA: TGCAGTGCTTCTAGCGGGAGCGGCGAGACCCAGTACTTC
V: TRBV6-5; D: TRBD2; size: few; J: TRBJ2-5; CDR3: CASSYGHLAGGGETQYF; DNA: TGTGCCAGCAGTTATGGACATCTAGCGGGAGGGGGAGAGACCCAGTACTTC
V: TRBV2; D: TRBD2; size: -; J: TRBJ2-3; CDR3: CASRGTSGPGTQYF; DNA: TGTGCCAGCAGGGGGACTAGCGGGCCGGGAACGCAGTATTTT
V: TRBV20-1; D: TRBD1; size: few; J: TRBJ1-2; CDR3: CSAADRVNYGYTF; DNA: TGCAGTGCCGCGGACAGGGTTAACTATGGCTACACCTTC
V: TRBV6-2/TRBV6-3; D: -; size: -; J: TRBJ1-5; CDR3: CASTGTPGSNQPQHF; DNA: TGTGCCAGCACCGGGACCCCGGGCAGCAATCAGCCCCAGCATTTT
V: TRBV3-1; D: TRBD1; size: few; J: TRBJ2-7; CDR3: CASSQVTGTYEQYF; DNA: TGTGCCAGCAGCCAAGTGACAGGGACCTACGAGCAGTACTTC
V: TRBV29-1; D: -; size: -; J: TRBJ1-2; CDR3: CSAKEGGYGYTF; DNA: TGCAGCGCTAAGGAAGGAGGCTATGGCTACACCTTC
V: TRBV24-1; D: TRBD1; size: few; J: TRBJ1-5; CDR3: CATSEGGQGANQPQHF; DNA: TGTGCCACCAGTGAGGGGGGACAGGGGGCTAATCAGCCCCAGCATTTT